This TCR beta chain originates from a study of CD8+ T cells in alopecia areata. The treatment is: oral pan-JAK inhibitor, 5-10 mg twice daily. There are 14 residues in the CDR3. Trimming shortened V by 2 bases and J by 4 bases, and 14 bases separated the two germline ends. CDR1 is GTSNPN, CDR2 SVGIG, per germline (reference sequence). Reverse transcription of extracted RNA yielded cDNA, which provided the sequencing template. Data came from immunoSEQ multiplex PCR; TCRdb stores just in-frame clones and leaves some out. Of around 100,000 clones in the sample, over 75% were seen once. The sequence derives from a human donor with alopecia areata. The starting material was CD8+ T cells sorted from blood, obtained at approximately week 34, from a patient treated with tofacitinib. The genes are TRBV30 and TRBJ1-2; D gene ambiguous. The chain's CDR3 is CAWSTRAGTYGYTF. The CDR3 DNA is TGTGCCTGGAGTACTAGGGCAGGCACCTATGGCTACACCTTC.